This T cell receptor (beta chain) was observed in a study of blood T cells in healthy people across ages. A second PCR of roughly 7 to 11 cycles used a sample-barcoded 5' primer and a J-beta primer mix. Each cDNA molecule was tagged by a template-switch adaptor with 12 random nucleotides. TCRdb used MiXCR to reprocess the 5' RACE reads, holding one entry per CDR3 protein. Of over 1,200,000 distinct CDR3 sequences in the sample, 59% are singletons; the top ten hold under 8.5%. This clonotype has a handful of counts. Per germline, CDR1 SGHTA and CDR2 FQGNSA. The CDR3 sequence is 16 residues long. With V trimmed by 5 bases and J by 3 bases, 6 bases remained unmatched.

This TCR was sampled from a man younger than 35 in good health. Material: blood. This chain joins TRBV7-2 and TRBJ1-4; 10 bases line up with TRBD1. CDR3 loop: CASSARDRGANEKLFF. DNA of the CDR3: TGTGCCAGCAGCGCCCGGGACAGGGGCGCTAATGAAAAACTGTTTTTT.